The 17 T cell receptor beta chains listed next were all sequenced from one sample in a study of blood T cells in healthy people across ages. With a J-beta primer mix and a sample-barcoded 5' primer, a second PCR ran about 7 to 12 cycles. MiXCR, run by TCRdb on the 5' RACE reads, gives a single entry per CDR3 protein. This sample has 720,000 or so distinct CDR3 sequences, with roughly two fifths found just once. The sample consisted of blood. These receptors were collected from an elderly man in good health.

The chain employs TRBV6-1 and TRBJ1-1; the D gene is possibly TRBD1 (6 bases). The CDR3 runs to 15 residues. Germline V gives CDR1 MNHNS, CDR2 SASEGT. Trimming stripped 1 base from V and 5 bases from J, with 14 bases between. CDR3 DNA sequence: TGTGCCAGCAGTGAAGTTGCGGGGGCGCCTACTGAAGCTTTCTTT. Residues: CASSEVAGAPTEAFF.

A few counts support this clonotype. The rearrangement uses TRBV7-2 and TRBJ2-7, with D tentatively TRBD2 (6 bases). The CDR3 has 15 residues. With 6 bases removed from V and 3 bases from J, the gap between germline ends came to 18 bases. Germline CDR1 reads SGHTA; CDR2 reads FQGNSA. This CDR3 is CASSSRAVGGYEQYF. The CDR3, as DNA: TGTGCCAGCAGTTCCCGCGCGGTGGGGGGCTACGAGCAGTACTTC.

J is TRBJ2-3 and V is TRBV24-1, with a possible D match to TRBD1 (6 bases). The CDR3 extends over 17 amino acids. CDR1 and CDR2 from the germline V gene are KGHDR and SFDVKD. V lost 0 bases and J lost 1, with 13 bases in between. The CDR3 here is CATSDLPQTGGTDTQYF. CDR3 nucleotide sequence: TGTGCCACCAGTGATTTGCCTCAGACAGGCGGCACAGATACGCAGTATTTT.

This clonotype appeared a few times. This CDR3 reads CASSIGTGGDIQYF. In DNA form, the CDR3 reads TGTGCCAGCAGCATCGGGACCGGCGGGGACATTCAGTACTTC. This chain connects TRBV7-2 to TRBJ2-4; possibly TRBD2 for D (6 bases). Per the germline V gene, CDR1 is SGHTA and CDR2 is FQGNSA. The V and J ends lost 5 bases and 8 bases respectively, with 16 bases between them. The CDR3 consists of 14 residues.

In the case of this clonotype: This may be a read error, as it is one base from a much larger clone. CDR3 nucleotide sequence: TGTGCCAGCAGCTTCTGGGGGCGGGGTAGCGCCGATGAGCAGTTCTTC. Translation gives CASSFWGRGSADEQFF. The V and J genes are TRBV7-2 and TRBJ2-1; D may match TRBD1 or TRBD2 (6 bases each). V was shortened by 3 bases and J by 8 bases, with 20 bases between the two germline ends. Germline CDR1 is SGHTA and CDR2 is FQGNSA. The CDR3 consists of 16 residues.

V usage is TRBV6-2 or TRBV6-3 and J usage is TRBJ1-1; D is perhaps TRBD1 (6 bases). Germline assignment: CDR1 MNHEY and CDR2 SVGEGT. CDR3 length: 15 amino acids. Trimming took off 6 bases at V and 1 base at J, with 15 bases between the two ends. The CDR3 region is CASRANRATNTEAFF. CDR3 nucleotide sequence: TGTGCCAGCAGGGCCAACAGGGCCACGAACACTGAAGCTTTCTTT.

In this sample, this clonotype turned up a few times. This chain joins TRBV5-1 and TRBJ2-6, with D uncertain. The CDR3 runs 17 residues. Trimming removed 1 base from V and 0 bases from J, with 11 bases in between. Germline CDR1 reads SGHRS; CDR2 reads YFSETQ. CDR3 amino acids: CASSLLFRSSGANVLTF. Written as DNA, the CDR3 is TGCGCCAGCAGCTTGTTGTTTCGGAGCTCTGGGGCCAACGTCCTGACTTTC.

The chain recombines TRBV6-2 or TRBV6-3 with TRBJ2-7, with TRBD2 as a possible D gene (6 bases). Germline loops: CDR1 MNHEY, CDR2 SVGEGT. The CDR3 spans 14 residues. V was trimmed by 5 bases and J by 3 bases, leaving 14 bases between them. Here the CDR3 reads CASSPSGLSYEQYF. The CDR3 DNA reads TGTGCCAGCAGTCCCTCGGGACTGAGCTACGAGCAGTACTTC.

The chain carries TRBV20-1 and TRBJ1-2, with a weak D call TRBD1 (5 bases). This CDR3 is 13 amino acids long. The germline V gene encodes CDR1 DFQATT and CDR2 SNEGSKA (reference sequence). Trimming removed 6 bases at V and 5 bases at J, with 16 bases between. CDR3 protein: CSAVDTGQYGYTF. CDR3 DNA sequence: TGCAGTGCAGTCGACACAGGCCAGTATGGCTACACCTTC.

In DNA form, the CDR3 reads TGTGCCAGCAGAGCAGGGTCCACAGATACGCAGTATTTT. Its translation is CASRAGSTDTQYF. The chain couples TRBV6-6 to TRBJ2-3; a weak D match, TRBD1 (5 bases). CDR1 MNHNY and CDR2 SVGAGI come from the germline V gene (reference sequence). The CDR3 is 13 residues long. Deletions cut 6 bases from V and 2 bases from J, with 9 bases between.

This clonotype has only a few counts. The CDR3 reads CASTRTGGMDTQYF. The CDR3 coding sequence is TGTGCCAGCACCCGGACAGGGGGCATGGATACGCAGTATTTT. The gene calls are TRBV27 and TRBJ2-3; TRBD1 aligns across 11 bases. The CDR3 length is 14 residues. In germline, CDR1 is MNHEY, CDR2 SMNVEV (reference sequence). V gave up 7 bases and J gave up 6 bases; unmatched junction bases: 6.

For this clonotype: A much more abundant neighbour one base away suggests this may be a read error. The CDR3 carries no conserved terminal phenylalanine or tryptophan, so it likely arises from a read error. The CDR3 is CASSSKPGTSGGRTDTQYL. DNA of the CDR3: TGTGCCAGCAGCTCAAAACCCGGGACTAGCGGGGGGCGCACAGATACGCAGTATTTA. The chain couples TRBV13 to TRBJ2-3; 15 nucleotides match TRBD2. Germline V gene data show CDR1 as PRHDT and CDR2 as FYEKMQ (reference sequence). The V gene end was trimmed by 4 bases and the J gene end by 1 base; junction bases not matched to a gene: 9. The CDR3 consists of 19 residues.

The chain has TRBV5-1 and TRBJ1-1; D may be TRBD1 (5 bases). V lost 6 bases to trimming and J lost 1 base, with 16 bases between them. The CDR3 length is 15 residues. Germline assignment: CDR1 SGHRS and CDR2 YFSETQ. In DNA, the CDR3 is TGCGCCAGCAAACCCTATGGGGCTTCGAACACTGAAGCTTTCTTT. It yields the protein CASKPYGASNTEAFF.

The sample holds many counts of this clonotype. The chain has TRBV29-1 and TRBJ2-7, with TRBD1 matching over 8 bases. Trimming took 6 bases from V and 3 from J; bases not matched to a gene: 7. The CDR3 has 13 residues. Germline values: CDR1 SQVTM, CDR2 ANQGSEA. The CDR3 DNA sequence: TGCAGCGTGTATGGACAGGGAAACTACGAGCAGTACTTC. This codes for CSVYGQGNYEQYF.

This clonotype was picked up a small number of times. The chain combines TRBV5-1 with TRBJ1-1; 7 nucleotides line up with TRBD1. Germline V gene sequence: CDR1 SGHRS, CDR2 YFSETQ. CDR3 length equals 15 residues. J was trimmed by 2 bases and V by 5 bases; bases with no gene match: 9. The CDR3 protein is CASRRDGTANTEAFF. CDR3 nucleotide sequence: TGCGCCAGCAGACGTGACGGGACAGCCAACACTGAAGCTTTCTTT.

The chain is built from TRBV15 and TRBJ2-1; D possibly corresponds to TRBD2 (6 bases). The CDR3 consists of 16 residues. Germline V gene sequence: CDR1 LNHNV, CDR2 YYDKDF (reference sequence). With 0 bases removed from V and 4 bases from J, the gap between germline ends came to 13 bases. The CDR3 region is CATSRDSGVYYNEQFF. CDR3 bases: TGTGCCACCAGCAGAGATAGCGGAGTTTATTACAATGAGCAGTTCTTC.

This clonotype was counted ten times or more. The rearrangement joins TRBV7-2 to TRBJ2-1; 13 nucleotides match TRBD2. The CDR3 spans 15 residues. Trimming at V came to 8 bases and at J to 6 bases, leaving 7 bases not matched to a gene. Looked up from germline, CDR1 is SGHTA and CDR2 is FQGNSA. The CDR3 region is CASSLGLAGVNEQFF. CDR3 nucleotide sequence: TGTGCCAGCTCACTAGGACTAGCGGGAGTCAATGAGCAGTTCTTC.